The T cell receptor (beta chain) under discussion was sequenced for a study of identical twins. TCRdb used MiXCR to reprocess the 5' RACE reads, holding one entry per CDR3 protein. The table shows around 1.7 million distinct CDR3 sequences, with about 32% occurring only once. From germline, CDR1 is SGHRS and CDR2 YFSETQ. Trimming removed 0 bases at V and 0 bases at J, with 7 bases between. CDR3 length: 16 residues. Sequencing input: cord blood. The receptor's source is a newborn girl in good health. The V gene is TRBV5-1, the J gene TRBJ2-6; D is unresolved. The CDR3: CASSLERFSGANVLTF. CDR3 sequence (DNA): TGCGCCAGCAGCTTGGAGAGATTCTCTGGGGCCAACGTCCTGACTTTC. The entire variable domain, with the rest obtained from reference TRBV5-1 and TRBJ2-6, is as follows: KAGVTQTPRYLIKTRGQQVTLSCSPISGHRSVSWYQQTPGQGLQFLFEYFSETQRNKGNFPGRFSGRQFSNSRSEMNVSTLELGDSALYLCASSLERFSGANVLTFGAGSRLTVL.